The next 20 T cell receptor beta chains were all read from a single sample in a study of T cells after yellow fever vaccination. MiXCR was run by TCRdb on the 5' RACE reads, yielding one entry per CDR3 protein. The sample holds hundreds of thousands of distinct CDR3 sequences, about 12% seen once. The starting material was PBMCs, obtained on the day of the yellow fever booster vaccination. Source of these receptors: a man aged 25-40 years who received the YFV17D yellow fever vaccine.

This chain links TRBV9 with TRBJ2-1; either TRBD1 or TRBD2 may supply D (7 bases each). The CDR3 consists of 15 residues. From germline, CDR1 is SGDLS and CDR2 YYNGEE. V lost 6 bases and J 3 bases, leaving 16 bases between the germline ends. The CDR3 spells CASTQGGGVYNEQFF. The CDR3 nucleotides are TGTGCCAGCACCCAGGGGGGAGGGGTCTACAATGAGCAGTTCTTC. Together with reference TRBV9 and TRBJ2-1, the CDR3 gives the full variable domain: DSGVTQTPKHLITATGQRVTLRCSPRSGDLSVYWYQQSLDQGLQFLIQYYNGEERAKGNILERFSAQQFPDLHSELNLSSLELGDSALYFCASTQGGGVYNEQFFGPGTRLTVL.

V usage is TRBV2 and J usage is TRBJ2-1; 9 bases are shared with TRBD2. With V trimmed by 0 bases and J by 4 bases, 1 base remained unmatched. This CDR3 is built from 15 residues. The germline V gene encodes CDR1 SNHLY and CDR2 FYNNEI. This CDR3 is CASSEALAGYNEQFF. CDR3 coding DNA: TGTGCCAGCAGTGAAGCCCTAGCGGGATACAATGAGCAGTTCTTC.

This chain uses TRBV3-1 with TRBJ2-2, with unresolved D. The germline V and J ends were trimmed by 0 bases and 10 bases, with 15 bases remaining between them. The germline V gene encodes CDR1 LGHDT and CDR2 YNNKEL (reference sequence). The CDR3 consists of 15 residues. The CDR3 loop is CASSQERKGDAELFF. The CDR3 DNA follows: TGTGCCAGCAGCCAAGAGAGGAAGGGCGATGCGGAGCTGTTTTTT. The whole variable domain, filled in from reference TRBV3-1 and TRBJ2-2, reads DTAVSQTPKYLVTQMGNDKSIKCEQNLGHDTMYWYKQDSKKFLKIMFSYNNKELIINETVPNRFSPKSPDKAHLNLHINSLELGDSAVYFCASSQERKGDAELFFGEGSRLTVL.

The J gene is TRBJ2-2, the V gene TRBV12-3 or TRBV12-4; perhaps TRBD2 as D (6 bases). V gave up 0 bases and J gave up 2 bases, with 13 bases separating them. The CDR3 sequence is 17 residues long. CDR3 sequence (DNA): TGTGCCAGCAGTTTAGCGTGGGGTAGCGGTAACACCGGGGAGCTGTTTTTT. Encoded protein: CASSLAWGSGNTGELFF.

This rearrangement joins TRBV7-9 to TRBJ2-1; 7 nucleotides line up with TRBD1. J was trimmed by 8 bases and V by 5 bases; bases with no gene match: 9. Germline V gene lookup returns CDR1 SEHNR and CDR2 FQNEAQ (reference sequence). CDR3 length equals 14 residues. CDR3 in DNA: TGTGCCAGCAGCACCTCAGCCCAGGGGGATGAGCAGTTCTTC. Amino acid sequence: CASSTSAQGDEQFF. The full variable domain, in which reference TRBV7-9 and TRBJ2-1 provide the parts outside the CDR3, is DTGVSQNPRHKITKRGQNVTFRCDPISEHNRLYWYRQTLGQGPEFLTYFQNEAQLEKSRLLSDRFSAERPKGSFSTLEIQRTEQGDSAMYLCASSTSAQGDEQFFGPGTRLTVL.

There are a few counts of this clonotype. The V gene is TRBV9, the J gene TRBJ2-7; the match to TRBD1 covers 7 bases. This CDR3 comprises 15 residues. The J segment lost 1 base and the V segment lost 3 bases, leaving 7 bases of the junction unmatched. Germline V gene lookup returns CDR1 SGDLS and CDR2 YYNGEE. Here the CDR3 DNA reads TGTGCCAGCAGCGCCGGACAGGCGATATCCTACGAGCAGTACTTC. This translates into CASSAGQAISYEQYF.

The chain couples TRBV12-3 or TRBV12-4 to TRBJ1-2, with D maybe TRBD1 (6 bases). CDR3 size: 14 residues. Trimming cost V 3 bases and J 8 bases, with 16 bases left between them. Written as DNA, the CDR3 is TGTGCCAGCAGTTTGACCCAGGGGTTAGGGGGCTACACCTTC. Encoded protein: CASSLTQGLGGYTF.

This clonotype was detected ten times or more. This chain connects TRBV18 to TRBJ2-5; D ambiguous. Trimming shortened V by 3 bases and J by 2 bases, and 7 bases separated the two germline ends. CDR1 is KGHSH, CDR2 LQKENI, per germline. The CDR3 loop spans 13 amino acids. This CDR3 reads CASSPSPQETQYF. As DNA, the CDR3 is TGTGCCAGCTCACCGTCGCCTCAAGAGACCCAGTACTTC.

The CDR3 reads CASSDSGTSGHNEQFF. The CDR3 coding sequence is TGTGCCAGCAGCGACTCCGGGACTAGCGGGCACAATGAGCAGTTCTTC. The chain recombines TRBV7-9 with TRBJ2-1; 12 bases are a match to TRBD2. V was pared by 5 bases and J by 5 bases, with 7 bases of the junction left unmatched. This CDR3 comprises 16 residues. The germline V gene has CDR1 SEHNR and CDR2 FQNEAQ (reference sequence).

This clonotype was recorded many times. The V and J genes are TRBV29-1 and TRBJ2-1, with 9 bases matching TRBD1. V was pared by 2 bases and J by 5 bases, with 7 bases of the junction left unmatched. From germline, CDR1 is SQVTM and CDR2 ANQGSEA. CDR3 length equals 15 residues. The CDR3 sequence: CSVEYRGLGDNEQFF. The CDR3 coding sequence is TGCAGCGTTGAATACAGGGGGCTAGGTGACAATGAGCAGTTCTTC.

V gene TRBV18 combines with J gene TRBJ2-1; 7 bases are a match to TRBD2. With 2 bases clipped from V and 16 bases from J, the junction kept 11 bases outside the gene matches. Germline-derived CDR1 and CDR2 are KGHSH and LQKENI. This CDR3 region has 13 residues. The CDR3 nucleotides read TGTGCCAGCTCACCAAATCTCGAGACTAGCCCCTTCTTC. Its translation: CASSPNLETSPFF. The whole variable domain, remainder taken from reference TRBV18 and TRBJ2-1, is NAGVMQNPRHLVRRRGQEARLRCSPMKGHSHVYWYRQLPEEGLKFMVYLQKENIIDESGMPKERFSAEFPKEGPSILRIQQVVRGDSAAYFCASSPNLETSPFFGPGTRLTVL.

The V gene is TRBV6-1, the J gene TRBJ2-1; 13 nucleotides match TRBD2. Trimming at V came to 10 bases and at J to 9 bases, leaving 9 bases not matched to a gene. The CDR3 totals 14 residues. CDR1 is MNHNS, CDR2 SASEGT, per germline. This CDR3 reads CATSLAGGLSEQFF. In nucleotides, the CDR3 is TGTGCCACCTCACTAGCGGGAGGGCTTAGTGAGCAGTTCTTC.

This clonotype was detected only a few times. This rearrangement joins TRBV10-3 to TRBJ1-1; 7 nucleotides align to TRBD1. CDR3 length: 14 amino acids. The trim removed 4 bases at V and 7 bases at J, leaving 9 bases unmatched. The germline V gene has CDR1 ENHRY and CDR2 SYGVKD. The CDR3 region has the DNA TGTGCCATCAGTGTGGTCGGACAGGTGGGTGAAGCTTTCTTT. Its protein is CAISVVGQVGEAFF.

Concerning this clonotype: A much larger clone lies one base from this, so it may be a read error. This chain connects TRBV12-3 or TRBV12-4 to TRBJ2-7; D may be TRBD1 (5 bases). There are 13 residues in the CDR3. Trimming shortened V by 3 bases and J by 6 bases, and 12 bases separated the two germline ends. DNA for the CDR3: TGTGCCAGCAGTTTCCAGGGCCCTCCCGAGCAGTACTTC. This encodes CASSFQGPPEQYF.

The CDR3 sequence: CASSYDRTGELFF. CDR3 sequence (DNA): TGTGCCAGCAGCTACGACAGAACCGGGGAGCTGTTTTTT. The gene calls are TRBV7-3 and TRBJ2-2, with D tentatively TRBD1 (5 bases). Deletions cut 4 bases from V and 5 bases from J, with 8 bases between. Germline-derived CDR1 and CDR2 are SGHTA and FQGTGA. The CDR3 runs 13 residues. Full variable domain (remainder filled in from reference TRBV7-3 and TRBJ2-2): GAGVSQTPSNKVTEKGKYVELRCDPISGHTALYWYRQSLGQGPEFLIYFQGTGAADDSGLPNDRFFAVRPEGSVSTLKIQRTERGDSAVYLCASSYDRTGELFFGEGSRLTVL.

The chain couples TRBV5-5 to TRBJ1-4, with D hard to call. Germline CDR1 reads SGHKS; CDR2 reads YYEKEE (reference sequence). V lost 4 bases and J lost 3, with 4 bases in between. The CDR3 is 12 amino acids. CDR3 amino acids: CASSPPNEKLFF. The CDR3 coding sequence is TGTGCCAGCAGCCCACCTAATGAAAAACTGTTTTTT.

This rearrangement joins TRBV3-1 to TRBJ2-7; TRBD2 agrees at 7 bases. Losses at the gene ends were 10 bases for V and 0 bases for J; bases not matched to a gene: 21. The CDR3 has 18 amino acids. The germline V gene encodes CDR1 LGHDT and CDR2 YNNKEL (reference sequence). CDR3 protein: CAICLEMAGRRSSYEQYF. In DNA form, the CDR3 reads TGTGCCATCTGTCTGGAGATGGCCGGGAGGCGGAGCTCCTACGAGCAGTACTTC.

The chain uses TRBV11-1 and TRBJ2-2, with 9 positions matching TRBD2. This CDR3 comprises 18 residues. With V trimmed by 5 bases and J by 6 bases, 16 bases remained unmatched. The germline V gene encodes CDR1 SGHAT and CDR2 FQDESV (reference sequence). DNA for the CDR3: TGTGCCAGCAGCACCGGCGAAACGGGACTAGCTTATTCCGGGGAGCTGTTTTTT. Its translation: CASSTGETGLAYSGELFF.

A few counts support this clonotype. The J gene is TRBJ1-5, the V gene TRBV28; tentative D call: TRBD1 (6 bases). Germline CDR1 and CDR2: MDHEN and SYDVKM. The CDR3 length is 14 residues. The V end lost 2 bases, the J end lost 5 bases, and 10 bases lay between the germline ends. The CDR3, as DNA: TGTGCCAGCAGTTTACAGGGGACATATCAGCCCCAGCATTTT. This translates into CASSLQGTYQPQHF.

This clonotype was picked up a small number of times. The rearrangement uses TRBV7-6 and TRBJ2-5; the D is unclear. The CDR3 contains 14 residues. Trimming pared 5 bases from V and 5 bases from J, leaving 15 bases between. The germline CDR1 and CDR2 sequences are SGHVS and FNYEAQ. The CDR3 DNA sequence: TGTGCCAGCAGCCCAGACCCGGTCGTGGAGACCCAGTACTTC. Encoded protein: CASSPDPVVETQYF.